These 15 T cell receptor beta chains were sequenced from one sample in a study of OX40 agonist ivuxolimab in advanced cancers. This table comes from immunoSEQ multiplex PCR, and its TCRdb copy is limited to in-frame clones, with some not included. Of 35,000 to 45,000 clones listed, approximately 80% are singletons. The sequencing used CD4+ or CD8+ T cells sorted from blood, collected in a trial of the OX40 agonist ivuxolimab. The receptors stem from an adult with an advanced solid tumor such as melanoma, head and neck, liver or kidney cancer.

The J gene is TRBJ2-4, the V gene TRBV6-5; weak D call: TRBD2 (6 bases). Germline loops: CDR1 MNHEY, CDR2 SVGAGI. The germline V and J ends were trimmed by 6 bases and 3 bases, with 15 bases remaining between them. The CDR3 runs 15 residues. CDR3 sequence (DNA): TGTGCCAGCAGACAGGTGACTAGTCACAAAAACATTCAGTACTTC. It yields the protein CASRQVTSHKNIQYF.

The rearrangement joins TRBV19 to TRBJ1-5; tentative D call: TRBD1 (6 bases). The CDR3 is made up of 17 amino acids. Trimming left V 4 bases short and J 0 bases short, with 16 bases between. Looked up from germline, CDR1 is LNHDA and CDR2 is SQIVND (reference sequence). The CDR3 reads CASSRSGDTLSNQPQHF. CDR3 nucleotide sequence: TGTGCCAGTAGTAGGTCAGGGGATACCCTTAGCAATCAGCCCCAGCATTTT.

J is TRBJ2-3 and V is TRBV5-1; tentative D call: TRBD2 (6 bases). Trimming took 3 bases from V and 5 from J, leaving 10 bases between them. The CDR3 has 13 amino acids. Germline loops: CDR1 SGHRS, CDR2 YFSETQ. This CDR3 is CASSSVGGDTQYF. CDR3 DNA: TGCGCCAGCAGCTCCGTGGGGGGAGATACGCAGTATTTT.

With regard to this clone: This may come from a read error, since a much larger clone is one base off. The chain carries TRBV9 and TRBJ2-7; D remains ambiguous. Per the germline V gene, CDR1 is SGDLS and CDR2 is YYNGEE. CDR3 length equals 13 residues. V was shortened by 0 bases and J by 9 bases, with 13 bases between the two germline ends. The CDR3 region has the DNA TGTGCCAGCAGCGTAGACCCGGCCCACGGGCAGTACTTC. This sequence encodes CASSVDPAHGQYF.

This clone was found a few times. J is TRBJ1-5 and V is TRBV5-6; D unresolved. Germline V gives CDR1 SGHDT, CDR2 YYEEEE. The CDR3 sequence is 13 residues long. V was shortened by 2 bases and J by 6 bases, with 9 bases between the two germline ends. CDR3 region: CASSLSVGQPQHF. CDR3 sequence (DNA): TGTGCCAGCAGCTTAAGTGTCGGTCAGCCCCAGCATTTT.

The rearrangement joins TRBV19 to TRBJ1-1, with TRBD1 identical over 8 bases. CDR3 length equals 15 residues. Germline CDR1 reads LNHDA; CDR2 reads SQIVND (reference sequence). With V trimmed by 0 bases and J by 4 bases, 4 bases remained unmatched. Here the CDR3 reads CASSIENRGGTEAFF. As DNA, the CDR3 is TGTGCCAGTAGTATAGAGAACAGGGGGGGCACTGAAGCTTTCTTT.

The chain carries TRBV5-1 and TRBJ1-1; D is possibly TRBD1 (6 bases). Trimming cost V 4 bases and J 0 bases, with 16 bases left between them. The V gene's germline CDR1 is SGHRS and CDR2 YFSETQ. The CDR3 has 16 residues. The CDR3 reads CASSPSGGALNTEAFF. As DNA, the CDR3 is TGCGCCAGCAGCCCATCGGGGGGCGCGTTGAACACTGAAGCTTTCTTT. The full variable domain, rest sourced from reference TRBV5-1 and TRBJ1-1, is KAGVTQTPRYLIKTRGQQVTLSCSPISGHRSVSWYQQTPGQGLQFLFEYFSETQRNKGNFPGRFSGRQFSNSRSEMNVSTLELGDSALYLCASSPSGGALNTEAFFGQGTRLTVV.

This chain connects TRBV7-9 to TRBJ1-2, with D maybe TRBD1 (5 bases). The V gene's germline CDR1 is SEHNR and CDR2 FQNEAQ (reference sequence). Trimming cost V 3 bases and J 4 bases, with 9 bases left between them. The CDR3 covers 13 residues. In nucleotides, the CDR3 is TGTGCCAGCAGCTTCAGGGAGTCCTATGGCTACACCTTC. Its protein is CASSFRESYGYTF.

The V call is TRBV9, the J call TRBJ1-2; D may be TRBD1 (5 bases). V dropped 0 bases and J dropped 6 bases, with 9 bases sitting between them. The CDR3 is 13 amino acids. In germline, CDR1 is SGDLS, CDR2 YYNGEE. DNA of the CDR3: TGTGCCAGCAGCGTAGGCAGGGTAAATGGCTACACCTTC. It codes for CASSVGRVNGYTF.

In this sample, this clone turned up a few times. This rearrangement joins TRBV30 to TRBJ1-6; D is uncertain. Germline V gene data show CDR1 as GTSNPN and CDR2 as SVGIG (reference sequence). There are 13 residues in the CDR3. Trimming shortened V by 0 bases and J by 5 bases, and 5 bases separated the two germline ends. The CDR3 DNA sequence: TGTGCCTGGAGTGTAAGGAATAATTCACCCCTCCACTTT. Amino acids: CAWSVRNNSPLHF.

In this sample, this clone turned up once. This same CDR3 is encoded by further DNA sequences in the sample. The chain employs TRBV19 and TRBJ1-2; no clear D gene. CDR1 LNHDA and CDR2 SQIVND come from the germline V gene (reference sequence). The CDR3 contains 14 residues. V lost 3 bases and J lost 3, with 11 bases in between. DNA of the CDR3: TGTGCCAGTAGTATTGTCGGCGGGTACTATGGCTACACCTTC. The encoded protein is CASSIVGGYYGYTF.

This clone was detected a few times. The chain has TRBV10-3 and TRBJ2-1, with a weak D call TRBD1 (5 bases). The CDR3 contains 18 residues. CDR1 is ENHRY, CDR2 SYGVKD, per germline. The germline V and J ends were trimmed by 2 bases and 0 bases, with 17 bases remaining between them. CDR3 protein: CAISEPVLDTSSYNEQFF. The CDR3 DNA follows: TGTGCCATCAGTGAGCCAGTATTGGACACGAGCTCCTACAATGAGCAGTTCTTC.

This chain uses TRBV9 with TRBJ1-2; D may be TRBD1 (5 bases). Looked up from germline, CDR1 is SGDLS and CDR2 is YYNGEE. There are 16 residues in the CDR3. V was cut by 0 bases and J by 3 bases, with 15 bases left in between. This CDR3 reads CASSVEKGLTDYGYTF. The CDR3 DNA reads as TGTGCCAGCAGCGTAGAAAAGGGACTGACTGACTATGGCTACACCTTC.

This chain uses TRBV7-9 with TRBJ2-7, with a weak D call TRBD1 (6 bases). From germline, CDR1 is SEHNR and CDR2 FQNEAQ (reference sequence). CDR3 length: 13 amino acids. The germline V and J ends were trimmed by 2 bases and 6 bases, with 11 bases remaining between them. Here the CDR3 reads CASSLTGQTEQYF. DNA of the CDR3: TGTGCCAGCAGCTTAACGGGACAAACCGAGCAGTACTTC.

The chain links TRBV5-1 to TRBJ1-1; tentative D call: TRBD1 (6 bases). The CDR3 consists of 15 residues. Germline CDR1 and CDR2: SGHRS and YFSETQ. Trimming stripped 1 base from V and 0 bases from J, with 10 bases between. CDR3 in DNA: TGCGCCAGCAGCTTGAGGACAGAATTGAACACTGAAGCTTTCTTT. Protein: CASSLRTELNTEAFF. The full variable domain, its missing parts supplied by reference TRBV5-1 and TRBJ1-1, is KAGVTQTPRYLIKTRGQQVTLSCSPISGHRSVSWYQQTPGQGLQFLFEYFSETQRNKGNFPGRFSGRQFSNSRSEMNVSTLELGDSALYLCASSLRTELNTEAFFGQGTRLTVV.